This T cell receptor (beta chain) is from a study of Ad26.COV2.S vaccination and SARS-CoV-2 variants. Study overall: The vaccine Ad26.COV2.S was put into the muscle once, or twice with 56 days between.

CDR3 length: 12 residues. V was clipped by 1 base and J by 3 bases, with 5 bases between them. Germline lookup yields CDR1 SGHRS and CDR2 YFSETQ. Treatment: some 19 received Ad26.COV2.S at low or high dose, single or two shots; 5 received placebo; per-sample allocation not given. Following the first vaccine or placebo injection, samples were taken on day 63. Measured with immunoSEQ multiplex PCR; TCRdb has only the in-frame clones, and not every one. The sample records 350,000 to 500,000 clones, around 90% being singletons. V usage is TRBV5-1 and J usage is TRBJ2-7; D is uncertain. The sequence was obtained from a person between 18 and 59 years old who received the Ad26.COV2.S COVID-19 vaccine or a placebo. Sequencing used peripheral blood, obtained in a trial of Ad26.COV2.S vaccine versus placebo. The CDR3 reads CASSLWGYEQYF. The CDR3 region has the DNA TGCGCCAGCAGCTTGTGGGGCTACGAGCAGTACTTC.